This T cell receptor beta chain appears in the sequencing data of a study of CD8 T cells in ankylosing spondylitis. Remarks on this clonotype: Its antigen is not identified.

J gave up 8 bases and V 3 bases, and 11 bases lay outside the gene matches. CDR1 SGDLS and CDR2 YYNGEE come from the germline V gene. This CDR3 region has 16 residues. Overall study results and limits: Disease-linked clones bore a CD8+ phenotype, appearing relatively rarely in peripheral blood.

TCRdb independently ran MiXCR on the 5' RACE reads; one entry per CDR3 protein. In the table there are 250,000 to 350,000 distinct CDR3 sequences, 15% to 25% of which are singletons. The sequence came from a male donor with ankylosing spondylitis or in good health (not recorded which). The source material was blood, either unsorted or a sorted T cell fraction (not recorded which). The gene calls are TRBV9 and TRBJ2-1; 10 bases fit TRBD2. As DNA, the CDR3 is TGTGCCAGCAGCGCCAGACTAGCGGGTTTGGCCGATGAGCAGTTCTTC. This codes for CASSARLAGLADEQFF.